Following are 2 T cell receptor beta chains from one sample sequenced in a study of cytomegalovirus exposure and HLA in healthy donors. With 60 Vbeta and 13 Jbeta primers, the PCR was carried out. Produced via immunoSEQ multiplex PCR; TCRdb's table is partial and in-frame only. Of about 130,000 clones in the sample, around 84% were seen once. Sequencing used PBMCs. The receptor set was obtained from a middle-aged man in good health and CMV-seronegative.

The rearrangement joins TRBV7-2 to TRBJ2-5; 7 nucleotides agree with TRBD1. J lost 5 bases, V lost 5 bases, and 8 bases had no gene match. The V gene's germline CDR1 is SGHTA and CDR2 FQGNSA. This CDR3 comprises 14 residues. Written as DNA, the CDR3 is TGTGCCAGCAGCCTAATAGGGGGCAGGGAGACCCAGTACTTC. The encoded protein is CASSLIGGRETQYF. The entire variable domain, with the rest obtained from reference TRBV7-2 and TRBJ2-5, is as follows: GAGVSQSPSNKVTEKGKDVELRCDPISGHTALYWYRQSLGQGLEFLIYFQGNSAPDKSGLPSDRFSAERTGGSVSTLTIQRTQQEDSAVYLCASSLIGGRETQYFGPGTRLLVL.

This clone was seen once. This chain links TRBV10-3 with TRBJ1-2, with TRBD1 matching 8 bases. The V segment lost 6 bases and the J segment 0 bases; nucleotides outside the gene matches: 3. The CDR3 length is 14 residues. Per germline, CDR1 ENHRY and CDR2 SYGVKD. The CDR3 loop is CAISRTGSNYGYTF. CDR3 bases: TGTGCCATCAGCCGGACAGGGTCTAACTATGGCTACACCTTC.